This T cell receptor (beta chain) was retrieved from a study of T-cell memory formation after mild COVID-19. About the research overall: Clusters were largely donor specific. Study conclusions and caveats: In pre-infection memory, a portion of responding clones appeared, which suggested that cross-reactive memory joined. While clones contracting from day 15 to 85 were balanced between CD4 and CD8, later expanders leaned CD4+.

5'RACE, which relied on constant-segment primers, yielded TCR alpha and TCR beta cDNA libraries carrying sample barcodes and UMIs. MiXCR, applied by TCRdb to the 5' RACE reads, yields one record per CDR3 protein. Of 280,000 or so distinct CDR3 sequences listed, around 8% are singletons. Comments on this clonotype: Its specificity is not known.

With 4 bases removed from V and 3 bases from J, the gap between germline ends came to 13 bases. The germline V gene encodes CDR1 MNHEY and CDR2 SVGAGI. The CDR3 runs 14 residues. Sequencing was done on a sample of PBMCs or a T cell subset sorted from them (not recorded which). The chain uses TRBV6-5 and TRBJ2-7, with D tentatively TRBD1 or TRBD2 (6 bases each). The source is a man younger than 35 who had mild COVID-19 (a few samples of this study predate the infection). Cell type and time point are not known. CDR3 region: CASSLRDKGYEQYF. In nucleotides, the CDR3 is TGTGCCAGCAGTTTGCGGGACAAAGGCTACGAGCAGTACTTC.